The clone carrying this T cell receptor (beta chain) turned up a few times. Its antigen remains unknown. The data derive from a study of T-cell memory formation after mild COVID-19. Study-level information: TCR clusters showed largely donor specificity. Findings of the study overall: Some responding clones appeared in pre-infection memory, suggesting cross-reactive memory joined. The CD4+ clones that contracted clustered mainly within CM and EM, and the CD8+ clones concentrated in EMRA.

TCRdb redid the calling of the 5' RACE reads with MiXCR, one entry per CDR3 protein. Counted here are about 440,000 distinct CDR3 sequences, about 20% occurring once; the ten biggest clones make up 8.4%. The sample comprised PBMCs or a T cell subset sorted from them (not recorded which). The clonotype was recovered from an adult woman who had mild COVID-19 (a few samples of this study predate the infection). Cell type and time point are not known.

CDR3: CASSDRGDGYTF. DNA of the CDR3: TGTGCCAGCAGCGACAGGGGAGATGGCTACACCTTC. The rearrangement links TRBV7-6 to TRBJ1-2; TRBD1 matches 8 bases. This CDR3 has 12 residues. Germline values: CDR1 SGHVS, CDR2 FNYEAQ. V dropped 5 bases and J dropped 6; count of bases not matched to a gene: 2.